Below, 10 T cell receptor beta chains from the same sample are listed, as sequenced in a study of OX40 agonist ivuxolimab in advanced cancers. Using immunoSEQ multiplex PCR, the repertoire was profiled, and TCRdb retains in-frame clones only, with some absent. The sample contains approximately 69,000 clones, around 82% of which appear only once. Sample: CD4+ or CD8+ T cells sorted from blood, taken in a trial of the OX40 agonist ivuxolimab. These receptors were collected from an adult with an advanced solid tumor such as melanoma, head and neck, liver or kidney cancer.

The gene calls are TRBV27 and TRBJ1-6; D perhaps matches TRBD1 (6 bases). This CDR3 is 14 amino acids long. V was cut by 5 bases and J by 7 bases, with 12 bases left in between. Germline assignment: CDR1 MNHEY and CDR2 SMNVEV (reference sequence). This CDR3 is CASSAGAGNSPLHF. The DNA of the CDR3 is TGTGCCAGCAGTGCGGGGGCTGGAAATTCACCCCTCCACTTT.

The J gene is TRBJ1-5, the V gene TRBV19, with D hard to call. V dropped 6 bases and J dropped 1 base, with 22 bases sitting between them. CDR3 length: 18 residues. Germline V gene data show CDR1 as LNHDA and CDR2 as SQIVND (reference sequence). CDR3 sequence reads: CASRGGVSGTRSNQPQHF. DNA for the CDR3: TGTGCCAGTAGGGGCGGTGTATCGGGCACGAGAAGCAATCAGCCCCAGCATTTT.

V is TRBV7-9 and J is TRBJ2-2, with 7 bases that match TRBD2. The CDR3 is made up of 16 amino acids. V lost 4 bases and J lost 0; bases outside the gene matches: 5. CDR1 SEHNR and CDR2 FQNEAQ come from the germline V gene (reference sequence). The chain's CDR3 is CASSSLGTTNTGELFF. The CDR3 nucleotides read TGTGCCAGCAGCTCACTCGGGACTACGAACACCGGGGAGCTGTTTTTT.

The CDR3 nucleotides read TGCGCCAGCAGCCTACGGACAGGGGGACGCCAAGAGACCCAGTACTTC. Encoded protein: CASSLRTGGRQETQYF. The chain carries TRBV4-1 and TRBJ2-5; 10 bases align to TRBD1. V dropped 4 bases and J dropped 1; count of bases not matched to a gene: 6. CDR1 and CDR2 (germline): MGHRA, YSYEKL. The CDR3 has 16 amino acids.

The chain has TRBV7-3 and TRBJ1-1, with TRBD1 matching 7 bases. The junction had 8 bases not matched to a gene; V was cut back by 2 bases and J by 5 bases. The CDR3 loop spans 15 amino acids. The germline CDR1 and CDR2 sequences are SGHTA and FQGTGA. CDR3 bases: TGTGCCAGCAGCTTATACGCAGGGGGACAAACTGAAGCTTTCTTT. It encodes CASSLYAGGQTEAFF.

The count of this clone is one. The chain couples TRBV6-1 to TRBJ2-2; 7 bases line up with TRBD1. Germline CDR1 reads MNHNS; CDR2 reads SASEGT. The V gene end was trimmed by 6 bases and the J gene end by 3 bases; junction bases not matched to a gene: 4. The CDR3 length is 14 residues. The CDR3 bases are TGTGCCAGCAGCTACAGGGGTTACACCGGGGAGCTGTTTTTT. Its translation is CASSYRGYTGELFF.

The chain has TRBV2 and TRBJ1-2, with D maybe TRBD1 (5 bases). There are 15 residues in the CDR3. The V gene's germline CDR1 is SNHLY and CDR2 FYNNEI. Trimming took 7 bases from V and 4 from J, leaving 19 bases between them. CDR3 amino acids: CASTQINRGLYGYTF. CDR3 bases: TGTGCCAGCACCCAAATAAACCGGGGCCTCTATGGCTACACCTTC. Full variable domain (rest looked up from reference TRBV2 and TRBJ1-2): EPEVTQTPSHQVTQMGQEVILRCVPISNHLYFYWYRQILGQKVEFLVSFYNNEISEKSEIFDDQFSVERPDGSNFTLKIRSTKLEDSAMYFCASTQINRGLYGYTFGSGTRLTVV.

This clone appeared a single time. The rearrangement joins TRBV5-5 to TRBJ2-1; 7 nucleotides match TRBD1. CDR3 length: 15 residues. The germline V gene encodes CDR1 SGHKS and CDR2 YYEKEE (reference sequence). V lost 4 bases to trimming and J lost 0 bases; unmatched junction nucleotides: 4. The CDR3 loop is CASSQGGSSYNEQFF. CDR3 nucleotide sequence: TGTGCCAGCAGCCAAGGGGGCAGCTCCTACAATGAGCAGTTCTTC.

This chain joins TRBV23-1 and TRBJ2-7; D gene uncertain. TRBV23-1 is treated as an ORF (open reading frame) with a function not yet certain. The CDR3 length is 14 residues. V was trimmed by 2 bases and J by 4 bases, leaving 12 bases between them. CDR3 sequence: CASSQHRASYEQYF. CDR3 nucleotides: TGCGCCAGCAGTCAACACCGAGCCTCTTACGAGCAGTACTTC.

This clone was detected once. V and J are TRBV18 and TRBJ1-1, with D possibly being TRBD1 (6 bases). Germline V gene sequence: CDR1 KGHSH, CDR2 LQKENI. Trimming removed 0 bases from V and 10 bases from J, with 27 bases in between. This CDR3 region has 18 residues. CDR3 sequence: CASSPPAGGAGASRPAFF. The CDR3 bases are TGTGCCAGCTCACCACCGGCGGGAGGTGCAGGGGCGTCACGGCCAGCTTTCTTT.